This entry is about one T cell receptor (beta chain). This clone occurred once. Its antigen specificity is not known. No much larger clonotype is one base removed from it; base qualities were not supplied. Using the deep immunoSEQ assay, TCR CDR3 regions were amplified from genomic DNA by multiplex PCR. Extracted genomic DNA from each cell subset was spread evenly across all wells of several immunoSEQ 96-well plates, with each plate serving as a replicate. For unsorted PBMC, each replicate PCR was loaded with 300 to 350 ng genomic DNA, equivalent to roughly 33,000 T cell genomes. Ten immunoSEQ deep assay plates were used to sequence the unsorted PBMC genomic DNA. Purified libraries were measured with a Qubit 3.0 fluorometer, size-checked on a Bioanalyzer 2100, and measured again with the KAPA Library Quantification kit. Every immunoSEQ 96-well plate was sequenced on a dedicated single-read 150-cycle Illumina NextSeq 550 flow cell. The paper's data handling went like this. Because only junctional sequences without quality scores were contained in the immunoSEQ output, filtering matching that applied to full-length reads could not be performed. Sequences were annotated with PyIR, a Python wrapper for IgBLAST v1.9, and V/J genes and CDR3 were assigned using IMGT germline references. Reads were removed for weak V/J assignments (E-value above 1e-6), missing CDR3, stop codons, out-of-frame junctions, or ambiguous translated residues. V3J clonotypes were defined as sequences sharing the same inferred V gene, J gene, and CDR3 amino acid sequence. The percentage overlap between two repertoires was calculated by dividing the number of shared unique clonotypes by the size of the smaller repertoire. RTK rarefaction, the Chao1 estimator, and Recon v2.1 estimates of unobserved clonotypes were used to assess repertoire richness. This is the immuneACCESS table as TCRdb keeps it, with only in-frame sequences that have V and J called. A part of the clones is gone; compared with another copy, unresolved V genes explain less than half, and the rest is unexplained. V and J calls and clone size are given by that table; D and trimming were obtained from the DNA. Recorded for this sample are around 440,000 clones; 75% to 80% of them occurred a single time. The top ten clones comprise around 13% of the sample.

The donors were healthy, HIV-negative adults who had no recently reported acute infections or vaccinations. Only Caucasian adults living in Nashville, Tennessee, USA were represented among the donors. For unsorted samples, 70 million to 95 million PBMCs were counted, and genomic DNA was extracted using the QIAamp DNA Blood Mini kit. Blood was collected by leukapheresis, and PBMCs were isolated by Ficoll-Histopaque density gradient centrifugation and then cryopreserved in liquid nitrogen vapor phase. This specimen comes from a study of shared clonotypes between healthy human individuals (dated by TCRdb to 2020 to 2022). General notes on the study: Two women and three men aged 18 to 49 years were included in the cohort. Blood TCR repertoires of a handful of healthy adults were deeply sequenced to estimate repertoire size and the extent of clonotype sharing between individuals. Libraries were prepared and TCR repertoires were sequenced by different laboratories using diverse techniques, in order to increase sequencing depth and limit assay-specific biases. Between about 0.94 and 8.9 billion PBMCs per donor were obtained by leukapheresis.

Germline trimming: 4 bases from V, 4 bases from J; junction bases outside gene matches: 6. The CDR3 has 13 amino acids, counting the end cysteine and phenylalanine. Kept here is only the CDR3 DNA, which spans 39 bases and is read in frame from base 1. Reading the germline V gene (reference sequence) gives CDR1 GTSNPN and CDR2 SVGIG. What the research found in general, with its limitations: The small number of donors limited the genetic and exposure-history diversity represented. Based on pairwise subsampling, the degree of clonotype sharing among donors was expected to be affected by sequencing depth. Sampling was limited to blood, and TCR repertoires in tissue likely differ from TCR repertoires in blood.

The clonotype originates from a woman aged 40 to 50 in good health. Some clones in this sample may be carry-over from other donors' samples. The chain uses TRBV30 and TRBJ1-2; TRBD1 aligns with 7 central bases. The specimen sequenced was PBMCs. The DNA sequence reads TGTGCCTGGACTGACAGGGAGAGCTATGGCTACACCTTC. Protein translation: CAWTDRESYGYTF.